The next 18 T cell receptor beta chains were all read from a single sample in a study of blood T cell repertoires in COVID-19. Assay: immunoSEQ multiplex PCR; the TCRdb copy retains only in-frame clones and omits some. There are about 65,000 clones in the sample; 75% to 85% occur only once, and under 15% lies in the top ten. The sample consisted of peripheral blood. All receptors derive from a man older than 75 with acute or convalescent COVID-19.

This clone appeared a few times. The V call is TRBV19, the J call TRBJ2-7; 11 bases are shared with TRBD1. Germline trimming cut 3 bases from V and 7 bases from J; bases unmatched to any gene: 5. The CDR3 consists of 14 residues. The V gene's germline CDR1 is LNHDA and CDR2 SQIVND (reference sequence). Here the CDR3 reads CASSIGQGAREQYF. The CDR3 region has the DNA TGTGCCAGTAGTATCGGACAGGGGGCGCGAGAGCAGTACTTC.

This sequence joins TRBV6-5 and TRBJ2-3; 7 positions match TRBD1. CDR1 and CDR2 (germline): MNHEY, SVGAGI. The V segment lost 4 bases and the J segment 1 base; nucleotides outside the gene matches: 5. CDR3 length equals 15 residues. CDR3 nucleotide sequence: TGTGCCAGCAGTTCGTCCGGGACAGGCACAGATACGCAGTATTTT. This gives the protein CASSSSGTGTDTQYF.

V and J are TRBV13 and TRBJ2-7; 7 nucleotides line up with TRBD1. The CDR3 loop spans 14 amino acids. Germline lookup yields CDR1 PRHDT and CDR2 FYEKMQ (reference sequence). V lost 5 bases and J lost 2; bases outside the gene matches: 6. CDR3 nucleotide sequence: TGTGCCAGCAGCAGTCCAGGGGGTACCTACGAGCAGTACTTC. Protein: CASSSPGGTYEQYF.

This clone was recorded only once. The CDR3 DNA sequence: TGCGCCAGCAGCTTGGCCCCGGGACAGGGGGAGACTGAAGCTTTCTTT. It codes for CASSLAPGQGETEAFF. V gene TRBV5-1 combines with J gene TRBJ1-1; 11 nucleotides align to TRBD1. The CDR3 contains 16 residues. Germline values: CDR1 SGHRS, CDR2 YFSETQ. The V gene end was trimmed by 0 bases and the J gene end by 5 bases; junction bases not matched to a gene: 6.

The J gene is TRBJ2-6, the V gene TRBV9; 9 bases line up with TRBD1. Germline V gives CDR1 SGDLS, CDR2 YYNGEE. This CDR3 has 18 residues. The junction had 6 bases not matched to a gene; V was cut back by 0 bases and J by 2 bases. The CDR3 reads CASSVVGQGSAGANVLTF. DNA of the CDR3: TGTGCCAGCAGCGTAGTTGGACAGGGGTCAGCTGGGGCCAACGTCCTGACTTTC.

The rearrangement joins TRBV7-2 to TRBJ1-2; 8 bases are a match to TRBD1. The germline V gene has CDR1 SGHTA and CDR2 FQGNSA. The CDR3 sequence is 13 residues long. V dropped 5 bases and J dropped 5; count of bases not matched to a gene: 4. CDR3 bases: TGTGCCAGCAGCCCAGGGGGCGCGTATGGCTACACCTTC. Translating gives CASSPGGAYGYTF.

CDR3 amino acids: CASSIGTGDNSPLHF. The DNA of the CDR3 is TGTGCCAGTAGTATCGGGACAGGGGACAATTCACCCCTCCACTTT. The chain joins TRBV19 to TRBJ1-6, with TRBD1 matching 10 bases. V trimming: 3 bases; J trimming: 7 bases; junction bases outside the gene matches: 3. The germline CDR1 and CDR2 sequences are LNHDA and SQIVND (reference sequence). The CDR3 totals 15 residues.

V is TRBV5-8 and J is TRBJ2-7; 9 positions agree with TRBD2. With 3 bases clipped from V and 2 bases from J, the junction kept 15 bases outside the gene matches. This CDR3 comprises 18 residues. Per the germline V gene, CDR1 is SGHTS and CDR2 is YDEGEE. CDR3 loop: CASSSLFGRGGPPYEQYF. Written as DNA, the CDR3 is TGTGCCAGCAGCTCCCTGTTTGGGCGGGGGGGTCCCCCCTACGAGCAGTACTTC. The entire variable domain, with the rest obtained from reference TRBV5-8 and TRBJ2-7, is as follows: EAGVTQSPTHLIKTRGQQATLRCSPISGHTSVYWYQQALGLGLQFLLWYDEGEERNRGNFPPRFSGRQFPNYSSELNVNALELEDSALYLCASSSLFGRGGPPYEQYFGPGTRLTVT.

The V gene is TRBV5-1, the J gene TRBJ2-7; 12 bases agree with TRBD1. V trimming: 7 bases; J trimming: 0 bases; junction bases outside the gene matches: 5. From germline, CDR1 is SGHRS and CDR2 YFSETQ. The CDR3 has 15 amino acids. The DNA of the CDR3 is TGCGCCAGCGGACCGGGACAGGGGGCCTCCTACGAGCAGTACTTC. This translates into CASGPGQGASYEQYF.

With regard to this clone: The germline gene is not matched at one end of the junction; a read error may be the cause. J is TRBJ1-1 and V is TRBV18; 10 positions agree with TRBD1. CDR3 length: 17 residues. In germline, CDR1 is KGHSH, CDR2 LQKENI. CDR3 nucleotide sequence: TGTGCCACCTCACCACGAAGGGACAGGGGAATGAACACTGAAGCTTTCTTT. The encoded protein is CATSPRRDRGMNTEAFF. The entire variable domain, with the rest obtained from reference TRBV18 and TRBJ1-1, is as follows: NAGVMQNPRHLVRRRGQEARLRCSPMKGHSHVYWYRQLPEEGLKFMVYLQKENIIDESGMPKERFSAEFPKEGPSILRIQQVVRGDSAAYFCATSPRRDRGMNTEAFFGQGTRLTVV.

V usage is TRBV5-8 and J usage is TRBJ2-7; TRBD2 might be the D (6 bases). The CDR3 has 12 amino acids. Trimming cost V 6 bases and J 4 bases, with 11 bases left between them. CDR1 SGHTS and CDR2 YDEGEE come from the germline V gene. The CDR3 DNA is TGTGCCAGCAACCCGCGGGGATACGAGCAGTACTTC. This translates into CASNPRGYEQYF.

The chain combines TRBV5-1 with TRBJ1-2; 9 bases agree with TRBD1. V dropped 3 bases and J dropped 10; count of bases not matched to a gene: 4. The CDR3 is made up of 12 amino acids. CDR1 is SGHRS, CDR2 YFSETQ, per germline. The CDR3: CASSSGTGSYTF. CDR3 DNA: TGCGCCAGCAGCTCCGGGACAGGGTCCTACACCTTC.

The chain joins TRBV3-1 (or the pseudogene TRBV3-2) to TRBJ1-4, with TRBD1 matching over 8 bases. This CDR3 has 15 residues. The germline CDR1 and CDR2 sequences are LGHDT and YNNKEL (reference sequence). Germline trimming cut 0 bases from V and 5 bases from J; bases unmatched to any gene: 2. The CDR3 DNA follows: TGTGCCAGCAGCCAAGATCGGACAGGGAATGAAAAACTGTTTTTT. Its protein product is CASSQDRTGNEKLFF.

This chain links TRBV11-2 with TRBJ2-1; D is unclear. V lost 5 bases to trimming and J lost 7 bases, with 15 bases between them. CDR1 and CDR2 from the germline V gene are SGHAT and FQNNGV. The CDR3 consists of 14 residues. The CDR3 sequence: CASSLTRTRNEQFF. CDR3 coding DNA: TGTGCCAGCAGCCTAACCCGAACTCGGAATGAGCAGTTCTTC. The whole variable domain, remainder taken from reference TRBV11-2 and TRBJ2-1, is EAGVAQSPRYKIIEKRQSVAFWCNPISGHATLYWYQQILGQGPKLLIQFQNNGVVDDSQLPKDRFSAERLKGVDSTLKIQPAKLEDSAVYLCASSLTRTRNEQFFGPGTRLTVL.

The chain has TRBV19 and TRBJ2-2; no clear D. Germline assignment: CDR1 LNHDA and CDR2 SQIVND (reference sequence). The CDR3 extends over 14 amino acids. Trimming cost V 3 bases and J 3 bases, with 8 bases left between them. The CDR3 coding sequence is TGTGCCAGTAGTATTAGCCGGGACACCGGGGAGCTGTTTTTT. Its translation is CASSISRDTGELFF.

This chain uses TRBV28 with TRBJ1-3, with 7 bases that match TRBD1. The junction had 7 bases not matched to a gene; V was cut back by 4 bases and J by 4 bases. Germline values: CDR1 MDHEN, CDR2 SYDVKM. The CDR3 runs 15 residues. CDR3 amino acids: CASSSWDSKGNTIYF. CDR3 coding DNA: TGTGCCAGCAGTTCCTGGGACAGCAAAGGAAACACCATATATTTT. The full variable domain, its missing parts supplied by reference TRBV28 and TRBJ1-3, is DVKVTQSSRYLVKRTGEKVFLECVQDMDHENMFWYRQDPGLGLRLIYFSYDVKMKEKGDIPEGYSVSREKKERFSLILESASTNQTSMYLCASSSWDSKGNTIYFGEGSWLTVV.

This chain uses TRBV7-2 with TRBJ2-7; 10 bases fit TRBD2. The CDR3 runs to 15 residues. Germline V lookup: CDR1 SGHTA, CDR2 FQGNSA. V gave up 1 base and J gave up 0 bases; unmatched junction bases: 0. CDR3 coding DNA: TGTGCCAGCAGCTTAGTAGCGGGGGGCTCCTACGAGCAGTACTTC. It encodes CASSLVAGGSYEQYF.

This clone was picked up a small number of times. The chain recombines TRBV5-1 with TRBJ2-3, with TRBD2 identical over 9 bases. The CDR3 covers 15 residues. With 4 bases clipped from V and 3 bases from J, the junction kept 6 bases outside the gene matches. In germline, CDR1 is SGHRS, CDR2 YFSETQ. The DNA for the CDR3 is TGCGCCAGCAGCAGGCTAGCGGGAATGACAGATACGCAGTATTTT. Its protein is CASSRLAGMTDTQYF. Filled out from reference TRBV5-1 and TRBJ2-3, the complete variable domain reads KAGVTQTPRYLIKTRGQQVTLSCSPISGHRSVSWYQQTPGQGLQFLFEYFSETQRNKGNFPGRFSGRQFSNSRSEMNVSTLELGDSALYLCASSRLAGMTDTQYFGPGTRLTVL.